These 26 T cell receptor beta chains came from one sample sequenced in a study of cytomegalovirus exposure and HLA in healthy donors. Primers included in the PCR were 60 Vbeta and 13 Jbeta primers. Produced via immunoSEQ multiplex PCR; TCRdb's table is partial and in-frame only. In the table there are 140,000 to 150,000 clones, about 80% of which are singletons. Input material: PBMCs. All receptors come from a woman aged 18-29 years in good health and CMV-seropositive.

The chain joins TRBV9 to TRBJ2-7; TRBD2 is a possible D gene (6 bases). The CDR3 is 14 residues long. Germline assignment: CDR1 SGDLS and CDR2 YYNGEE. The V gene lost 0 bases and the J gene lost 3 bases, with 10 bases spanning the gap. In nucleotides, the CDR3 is TGTGCCAGCAGCGTAGGCTCGGAGGGCTACGAGCAGTACTTC. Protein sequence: CASSVGSEGYEQYF. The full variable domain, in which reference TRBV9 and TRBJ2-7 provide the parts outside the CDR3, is DSGVTQTPKHLITATGQRVTLRCSPRSGDLSVYWYQQSLDQGLQFLIQYYNGEERAKGNILERFSAQQFPDLHSELNLSSLELGDSALYFCASSVGSEGYEQYFGPGTRLTVT.

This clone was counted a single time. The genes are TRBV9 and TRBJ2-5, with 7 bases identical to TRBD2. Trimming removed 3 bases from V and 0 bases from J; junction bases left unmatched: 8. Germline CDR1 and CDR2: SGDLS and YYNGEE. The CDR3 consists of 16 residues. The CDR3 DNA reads TGTGCCAGCAGCGCCGGGGGAGGGCTGAACCAAGAGACCCAGTACTTC. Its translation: CASSAGGGLNQETQYF.

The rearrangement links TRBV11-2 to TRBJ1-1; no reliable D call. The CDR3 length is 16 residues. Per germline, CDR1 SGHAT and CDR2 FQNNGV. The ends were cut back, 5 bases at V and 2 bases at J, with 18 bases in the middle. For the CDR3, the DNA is TGTGCCAGCAGCCACGGGAAAGGGCCGAGAAACACTGAAGCTTTCTTT. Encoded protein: CASSHGKGPRNTEAFF.

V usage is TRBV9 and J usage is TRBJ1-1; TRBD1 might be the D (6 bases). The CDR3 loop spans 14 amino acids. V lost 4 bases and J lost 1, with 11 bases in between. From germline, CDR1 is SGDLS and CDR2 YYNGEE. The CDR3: CASSWTERNTEAFF. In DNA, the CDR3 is TGTGCCAGCAGCTGGACAGAGCGGAACACTGAAGCTTTCTTT.

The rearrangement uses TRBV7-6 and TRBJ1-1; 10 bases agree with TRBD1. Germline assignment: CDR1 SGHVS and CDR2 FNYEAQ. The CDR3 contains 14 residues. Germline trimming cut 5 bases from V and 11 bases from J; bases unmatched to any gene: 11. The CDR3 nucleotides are TGTGCCAGCAGCACAGCGACAGGGGGCTATGCGGCTTTCTTT. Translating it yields CASSTATGGYAAFF.

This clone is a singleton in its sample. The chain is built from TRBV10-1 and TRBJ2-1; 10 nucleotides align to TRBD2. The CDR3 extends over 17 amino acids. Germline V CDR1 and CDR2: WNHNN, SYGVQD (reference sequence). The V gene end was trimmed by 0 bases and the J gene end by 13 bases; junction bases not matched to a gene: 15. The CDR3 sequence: CASSESPVVTSGVKQFF. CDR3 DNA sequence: TGCGCCAGCAGTGAGTCGCCGGTAGTTACTAGCGGGGTAAAACAGTTCTTC.

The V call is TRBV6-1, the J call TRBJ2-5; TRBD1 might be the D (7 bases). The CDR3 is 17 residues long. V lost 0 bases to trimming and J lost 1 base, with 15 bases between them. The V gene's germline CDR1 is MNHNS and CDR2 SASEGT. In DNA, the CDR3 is TGTGCCAGCAGTGAAGCCGGGGGACAGCTGACCCAAGAGACCCAGTACTTC. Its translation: CASSEAGGQLTQETQYF.

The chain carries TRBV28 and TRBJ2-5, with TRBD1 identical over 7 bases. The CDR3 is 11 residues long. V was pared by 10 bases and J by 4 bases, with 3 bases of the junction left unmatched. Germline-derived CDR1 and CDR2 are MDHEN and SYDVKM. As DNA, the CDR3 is TGTGCCATTGGGACAGCAGAGACCCAGTACTTC. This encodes CAIGTAETQYF. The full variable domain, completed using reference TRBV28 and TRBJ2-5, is DVKVTQSSRYLVKRTGEKVFLECVQDMDHENMFWYRQDPGLGLRLIYFSYDVKMKEKGDIPEGYSVSREKKERFSLILESASTNQTSMYLCAIGTAETQYFGPGTRLLVL.

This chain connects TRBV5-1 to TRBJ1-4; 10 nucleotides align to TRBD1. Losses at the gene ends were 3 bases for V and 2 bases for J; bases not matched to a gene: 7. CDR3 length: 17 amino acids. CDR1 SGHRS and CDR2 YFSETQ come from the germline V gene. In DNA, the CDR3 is TGCGCCAGCAGCTCAAGACAGGGGGCGAGGACTAATGAAAAACTGTTTTTT. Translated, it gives CASSSRQGARTNEKLFF. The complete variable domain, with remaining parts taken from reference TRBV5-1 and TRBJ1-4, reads KAGVTQTPRYLIKTRGQQVTLSCSPISGHRSVSWYQQTPGQGLQFLFEYFSETQRNKGNFPGRFSGRQFSNSRSEMNVSTLELGDSALYLCASSSRQGARTNEKLFFGSGTQLSVL.

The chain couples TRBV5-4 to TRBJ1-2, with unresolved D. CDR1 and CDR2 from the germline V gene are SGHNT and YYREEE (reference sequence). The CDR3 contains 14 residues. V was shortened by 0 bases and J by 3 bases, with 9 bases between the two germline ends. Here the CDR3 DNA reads TGTGCCAGCAGCTTGGTGGGGAGTGACTATGGCTACACCTTC. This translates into CASSLVGSDYGYTF. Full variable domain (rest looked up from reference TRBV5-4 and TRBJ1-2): ETGVTQSPTHLIKTRGQQVTLRCSSQSGHNTVSWYQQALGQGPQFIFQYYREEENGRGNFPPRFSGLQFPNYSSELNVNALELDDSALYLCASSLVGSDYGYTFGSGTRLTVV.

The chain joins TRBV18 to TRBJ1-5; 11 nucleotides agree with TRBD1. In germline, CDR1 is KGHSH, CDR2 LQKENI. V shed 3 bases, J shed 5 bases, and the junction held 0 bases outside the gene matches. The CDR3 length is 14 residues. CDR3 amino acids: CASSPGQGDQPQHF. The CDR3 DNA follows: TGTGCCAGCTCACCGGGACAGGGGGATCAGCCCCAGCATTTT.

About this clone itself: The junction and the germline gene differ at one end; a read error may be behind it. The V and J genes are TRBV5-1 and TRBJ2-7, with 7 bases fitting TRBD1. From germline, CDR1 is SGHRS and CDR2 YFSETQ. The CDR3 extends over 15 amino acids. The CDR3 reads CASSLRPGQTYERYF. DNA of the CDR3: TGCGCCAGCAGCCTCAGACCGGGACAGACCTACGAGCGGTACTTC.

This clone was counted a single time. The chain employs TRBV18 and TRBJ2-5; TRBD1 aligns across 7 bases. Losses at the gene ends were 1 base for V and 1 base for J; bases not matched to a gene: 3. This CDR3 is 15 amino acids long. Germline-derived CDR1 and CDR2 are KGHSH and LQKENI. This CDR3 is CASSPRRTGQETQYF. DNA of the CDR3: TGTGCCAGCTCACCACGCCGGACAGGCCAAGAGACCCAGTACTTC.

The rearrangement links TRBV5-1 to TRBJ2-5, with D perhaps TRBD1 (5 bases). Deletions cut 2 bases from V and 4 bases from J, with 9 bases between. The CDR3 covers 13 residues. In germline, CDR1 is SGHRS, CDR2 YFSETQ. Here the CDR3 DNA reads TGCGCCAGCAGCTTCCAGGGAAGAGAGACCCAGTACTTC. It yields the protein CASSFQGRETQYF.

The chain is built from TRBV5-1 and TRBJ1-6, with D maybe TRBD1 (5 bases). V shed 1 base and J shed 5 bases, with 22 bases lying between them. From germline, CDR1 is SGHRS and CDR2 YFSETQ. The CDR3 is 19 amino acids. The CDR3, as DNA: TGCGCCAGCAGCTTGAGGCCGCCGGGACTGACACCCGATAATTCACCCCTCCACTTT. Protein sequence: CASSLRPPGLTPDNSPLHF.

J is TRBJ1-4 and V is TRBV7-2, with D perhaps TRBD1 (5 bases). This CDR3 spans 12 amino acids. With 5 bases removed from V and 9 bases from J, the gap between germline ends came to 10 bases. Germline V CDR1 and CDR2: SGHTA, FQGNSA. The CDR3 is CASSHPGKKLFF. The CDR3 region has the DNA TGTGCCAGCAGCCATCCAGGGAAAAAACTGTTTTTT.

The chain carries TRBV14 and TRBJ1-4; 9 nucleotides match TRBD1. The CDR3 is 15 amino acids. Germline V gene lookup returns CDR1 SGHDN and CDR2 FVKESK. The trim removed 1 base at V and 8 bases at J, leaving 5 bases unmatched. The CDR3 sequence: CASSQGGTGREKLFF. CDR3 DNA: TGTGCCAGCAGCCAAGGCGGGACAGGGCGGGAAAAACTGTTTTTT.

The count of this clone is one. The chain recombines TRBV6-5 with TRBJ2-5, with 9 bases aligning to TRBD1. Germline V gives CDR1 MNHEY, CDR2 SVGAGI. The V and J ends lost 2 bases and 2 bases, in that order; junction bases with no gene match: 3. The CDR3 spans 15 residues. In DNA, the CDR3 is TGTGCCAGCAGTTACACAGGGGGCGGTCAAGAGACCCAGTACTTC. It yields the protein CASSYTGGGQETQYF.

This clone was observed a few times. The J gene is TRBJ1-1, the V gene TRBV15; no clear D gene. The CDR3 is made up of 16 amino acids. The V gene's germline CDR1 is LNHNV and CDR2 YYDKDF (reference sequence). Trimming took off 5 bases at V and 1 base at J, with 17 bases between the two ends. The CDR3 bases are TGTGCCACCAGCTTATACGGCGACCCGGGGAACACTGAAGCTTTCTTT. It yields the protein CATSLYGDPGNTEAFF.

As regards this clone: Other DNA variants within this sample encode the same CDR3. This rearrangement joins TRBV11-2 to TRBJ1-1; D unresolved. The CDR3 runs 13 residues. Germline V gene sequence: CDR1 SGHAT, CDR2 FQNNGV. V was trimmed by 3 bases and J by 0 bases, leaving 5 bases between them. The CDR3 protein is CASSLRMNTEAFF. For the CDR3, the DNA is TGTGCCAGCAGCTTGCGGATGAACACTGAAGCTTTCTTT.

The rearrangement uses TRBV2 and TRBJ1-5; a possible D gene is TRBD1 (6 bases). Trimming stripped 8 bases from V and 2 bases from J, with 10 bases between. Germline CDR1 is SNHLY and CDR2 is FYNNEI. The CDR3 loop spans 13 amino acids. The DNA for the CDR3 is TGTGCCAGCGGAGGGGGGGGCAATCAGCCCCAGCATTTT. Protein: CASGGGGNQPQHF.

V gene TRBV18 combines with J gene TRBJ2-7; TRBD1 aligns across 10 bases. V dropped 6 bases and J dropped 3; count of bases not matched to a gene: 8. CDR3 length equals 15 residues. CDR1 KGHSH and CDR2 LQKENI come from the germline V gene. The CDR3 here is CASSLDRGPSYEQYF. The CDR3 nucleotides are TGTGCCAGCTCCCTTGACAGGGGGCCGAGCTACGAGCAGTACTTC.

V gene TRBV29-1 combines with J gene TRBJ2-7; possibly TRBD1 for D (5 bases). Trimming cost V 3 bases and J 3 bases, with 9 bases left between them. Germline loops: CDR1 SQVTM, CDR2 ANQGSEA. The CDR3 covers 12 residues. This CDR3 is CSVEDTFYEQYF. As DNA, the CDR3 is TGCAGCGTTGAGGACACCTTCTACGAGCAGTACTTC.

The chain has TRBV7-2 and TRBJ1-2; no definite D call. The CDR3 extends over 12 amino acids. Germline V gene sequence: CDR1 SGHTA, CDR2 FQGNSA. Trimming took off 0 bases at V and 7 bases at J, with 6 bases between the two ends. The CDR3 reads CASSLAPSGYTF. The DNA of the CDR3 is TGTGCCAGCAGCTTAGCCCCCTCTGGCTACACCTTC.

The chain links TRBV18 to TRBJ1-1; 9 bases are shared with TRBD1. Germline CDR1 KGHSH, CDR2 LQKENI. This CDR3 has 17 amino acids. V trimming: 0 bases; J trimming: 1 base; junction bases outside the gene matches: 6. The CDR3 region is CASSPPDRGGKNTEAFF. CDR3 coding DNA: TGTGCCAGCTCACCACCGGACAGGGGCGGAAAGAACACTGAAGCTTTCTTT.

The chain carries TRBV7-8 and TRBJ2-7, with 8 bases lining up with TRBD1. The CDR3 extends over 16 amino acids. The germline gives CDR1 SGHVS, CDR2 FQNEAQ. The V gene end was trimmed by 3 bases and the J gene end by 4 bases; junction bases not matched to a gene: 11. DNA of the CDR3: TGTGCCAGCAGCTTTGCCGACAGGGGCGTCGGATACGAGCAGTACTTC. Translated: CASSFADRGVGYEQYF.